Below, 11 T cell receptor beta chains from the same sample are listed, as sequenced in a study of blood T cells in healthy people across ages. A sample-barcoded 5' primer and a J-beta primer mix were used in a second PCR of roughly 7 to 11 cycles. Each CDR3 protein gets one entry after TCRdb re-called the 5' RACE reads with MiXCR. There are fewer than 650,000 distinct CDR3 sequences in the sample; about a quarter occur only once, and approximately 3.5% lies in the top ten. The same data also contributed to another study, on T cells of mothers and their children.

The source material was blood. The origin of the receptors is a boy aged 2 to 10 in good health.

This clonotype has more than one count but fewer than ten. The chain couples TRBV6-1 to TRBJ1-3; the D gene is possibly TRBD1 (5 bases). Germline CDR1 reads MNHNS; CDR2 reads SASEGT. V was pared by 0 bases and J by 8 bases, with 8 bases between. CDR3 length: 13 residues. CDR3: CASSEAEGYTIYF. The CDR3 nucleotides are TGTGCCAGCAGTGAAGCGGAGGGGTACACCATATATTTT.

The J gene is TRBJ2-1, the V gene TRBV21-1; the D call of TRBD1 is as the table states it, not checked on the DNA. TRBV21-1 is classified as a pseudogene. CDR3 size: 17 residues. This CDR3 reads CASSARGGTGGYNEQFF. In nucleotides, the CDR3 is TGTGCCAGCAGCGCCAGGGGGGGGACAGGGGGTTACAATGAGCAGTTCTTC.

The chain combines TRBV20-1 with TRBJ1-2; TRBD1 might be the D (5 bases). Trimming stripped 0 bases from V and 6 bases from J, with 17 bases between. The CDR3 length is 15 residues. Germline V gene lookup returns CDR1 DFQATT and CDR2 SNEGSKA (reference sequence). In DNA form, the CDR3 reads TGCAGTGCTAGAGATACTCTGGGGGGGTTCAATGGCTACACCTTC. Its translation is CSARDTLGGFNGYTF.

This clonotype was detected only once. V is TRBV12-5 and J is TRBJ2-5; TRBD2 aligns across 14 bases. CDR3 length equals 18 residues. J gave up 4 bases and V 6 bases, and 13 bases lay outside the gene matches. The germline CDR1 and CDR2 sequences are LGHNT and FRNRAP. The CDR3 nucleotides read TGTGCTAGTGGCACTTCGGGACTAGCGGGGGCCCCGAGAGAGACCCAGTACTTC. It translates to CASGTSGLAGAPRETQYF.

This clonotype was seen many times. Germline is not matched at one junction end, which may reflect a read error. J is TRBJ2-3 and V is TRBV3-1; 10 bases are shared with TRBD2. Germline lookup yields CDR1 LGHDT and CDR2 YNNKEL (reference sequence). This CDR3 has 15 amino acids. The CDR3 DNA sequence: TGCGCCAGCAGCCAAGGACTAGCGGGCACAGATACGCAGTATTTT. It translates to CASSQGLAGTDTQYF.

V usage is TRBV3-1 and J usage is TRBJ1-6; TRBD1 might be the D (5 bases). Trimming left V 0 bases short and J 6 bases short, with 6 bases between. Per the germline V gene, CDR1 is LGHDT and CDR2 is YNNKEL (reference sequence). CDR3 length equals 14 residues. The CDR3 here is CASSQERGNSPLHF. CDR3 DNA: TGTGCCAGCAGCCAAGAGAGGGGTAATTCACCCCTCCACTTT. The variable domain in full, with the rest retrieved from reference TRBV3-1 and TRBJ1-6, is DTAVSQTPKYLVTQMGNDKSIKCEQNLGHDTMYWYKQDSKKFLKIMFSYNNKELIINETVPNRFSPKSPDKAHLNLHINSLELGDSAVYFCASSQERGNSPLHFGNGTRLTVT.

The sample holds many counts of this clonotype. One junction end does not reproduce the germline sequence, and a read error may be involved. This chain connects TRBV3-1 to TRBJ2-5, with D tentatively TRBD1 or TRBD2 (6 bases each). The CDR3 length is 12 residues. Germline lookup yields CDR1 LGHDT and CDR2 YNNKEL (reference sequence). The CDR3 here is CASSQERGTGSF. CDR3 in DNA: TGTGCCAGCAGCCAAGAGAGGGGGACCGGGAGCTTC.

The CDR3: CSGRTRDYEQYF. The DNA for the CDR3 is TGCAGCGGAAGGACTAGAGATTACGAGCAGTACTTC. This rearrangement joins TRBV29-1 to TRBJ2-7; TRBD2 agrees at 7 bases. The ends lost 7 bases at V and 4 bases at J; junction bases unmatched: 7. The CDR3 loop spans 12 amino acids. Germline V gene data show CDR1 as SQVTM and CDR2 as ANQGSEA.

As DNA, the CDR3 is TGTGCCAGCAGAACAAGCGGGGGGACCTCCTACAATGAGCAGTTCTTC. Its protein product is CASRTSGGTSYNEQFF. The rearrangement joins TRBV12-3 or TRBV12-4 to TRBJ2-1, with 9 nucleotides matching TRBD2. This CDR3 region has 16 residues. The V gene end was trimmed by 6 bases and the J gene end by 0 bases; junction bases not matched to a gene: 6.

The V and J genes are TRBV12-3 or TRBV12-4 and TRBJ1-6; D uncertain. CDR3 length: 12 residues. V lost 5 bases to trimming and J lost 6 bases, with 5 bases between them. This CDR3 reads CASSLVNSPLHF. CDR3 nucleotides: TGTGCCAGCAGTCTAGTTAATTCACCCCTCCACTTT.

At least ten counts were recorded for this clonotype. The V gene is TRBV12-3 or TRBV12-4, the J gene TRBJ2-5; D remains unclear. The V end lost 3 bases, the J end lost 0 bases, and 5 bases lay between the germline ends. CDR3 length equals 13 residues. This CDR3 reads CASSFRDQETQYF. The CDR3 region has the DNA TGTGCCAGCAGTTTTAGAGACCAAGAGACCCAGTACTTC.